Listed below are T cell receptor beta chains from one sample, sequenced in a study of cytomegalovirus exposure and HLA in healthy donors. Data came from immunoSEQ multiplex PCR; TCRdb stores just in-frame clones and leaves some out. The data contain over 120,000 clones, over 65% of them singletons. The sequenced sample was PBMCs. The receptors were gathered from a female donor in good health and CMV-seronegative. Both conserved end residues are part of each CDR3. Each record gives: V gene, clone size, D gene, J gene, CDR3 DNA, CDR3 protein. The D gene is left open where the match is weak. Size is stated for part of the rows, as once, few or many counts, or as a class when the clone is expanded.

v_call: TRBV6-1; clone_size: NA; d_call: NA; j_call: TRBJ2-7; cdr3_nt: TGTGCCAGCAGTGAAGCCTTCCCTCCCCGGGGGCAGTACTTC; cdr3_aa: CASSEAFPPRGQYF
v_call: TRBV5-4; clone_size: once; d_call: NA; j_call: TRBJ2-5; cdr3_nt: TGTGCCAGCAGCTCCGCAGGGAACCAAGAGACCCAGTACTTC; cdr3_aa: CASSSAGNQETQYF
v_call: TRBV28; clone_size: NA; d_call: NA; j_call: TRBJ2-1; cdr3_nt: TGTGCCAGCAGTTCAGTACCTCTTAATGAGCAGTTCTTC; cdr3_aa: CASSSVPLNEQFF
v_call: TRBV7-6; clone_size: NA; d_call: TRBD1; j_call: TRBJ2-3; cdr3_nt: TGTGCCAGCAGCTCGACAGGGAGAACAGATACGCAGTATTTT; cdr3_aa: CASSSTGRTDTQYF
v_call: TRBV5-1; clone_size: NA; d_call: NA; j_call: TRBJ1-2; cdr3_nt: TGCGCCAGCAGACCAGGGGCTAACTATGGCTACACCTTC; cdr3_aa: CASRPGANYGYTF
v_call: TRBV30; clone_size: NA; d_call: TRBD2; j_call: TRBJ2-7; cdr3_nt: TGTGCCTGGAGTGTACCGAGACTAGCGGGATGGTACGAGCAGTACTTC; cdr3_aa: CAWSVPRLAGWYEQYF
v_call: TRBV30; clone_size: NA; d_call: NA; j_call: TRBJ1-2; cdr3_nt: TGTGCCTGGGGCTCAGCAGGGTACTATGGCTACACCTTC; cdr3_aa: CAWGSAGYYGYTF
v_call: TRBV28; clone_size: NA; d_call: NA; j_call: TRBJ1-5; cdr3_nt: TGTGCCAGCAATTCCCCGATGACAGCCAATCAGCCCCAGCATTTT; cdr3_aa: CASNSPMTANQPQHF
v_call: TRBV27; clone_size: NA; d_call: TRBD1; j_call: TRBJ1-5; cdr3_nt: TGTGCCAGCAGTCCCAATTTCAGGGGGCAACAGCCCCAGCATTTT; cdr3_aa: CASSPNFRGQQPQHF
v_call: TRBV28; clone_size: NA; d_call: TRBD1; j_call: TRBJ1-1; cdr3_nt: TGTGCCAGCAGTCGACCGGGACAGGGAATTTACACTGAAGCTTTCTTT; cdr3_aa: CASSRPGQGIYTEAFF
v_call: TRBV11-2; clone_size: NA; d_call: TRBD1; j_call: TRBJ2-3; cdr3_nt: TGTGCCAGCAGCTTAAACCGGGACAGGGCAACGCAGTATTTT; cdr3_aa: CASSLNRDRATQYF
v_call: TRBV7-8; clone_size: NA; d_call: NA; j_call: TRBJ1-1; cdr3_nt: TGTGCCAGCAGCTCGATAAATAGGGGAGGAAACACTGAAGCTTTCTTT; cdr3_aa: CASSSINRGGNTEAFF
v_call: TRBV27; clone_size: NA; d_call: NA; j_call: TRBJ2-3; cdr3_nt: TGTGCCAGTAAAATTCAGGGATTATTTGGTGTAGGCACAGATACGCAGTATTTT; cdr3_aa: CASKIQGLFGVGTDTQYF
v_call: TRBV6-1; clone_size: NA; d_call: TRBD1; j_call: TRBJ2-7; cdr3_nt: TGTGCCAGCAGGGGGACAGGGCGAACAGCCGAGCAGTACTTC; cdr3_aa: CASRGTGRTAEQYF
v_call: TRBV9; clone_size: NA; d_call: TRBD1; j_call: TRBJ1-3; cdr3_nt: TGTGCCAGCAGCGGGAGACAGGGGTCGGATGGAAACACCATATATTTT; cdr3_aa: CASSGRQGSDGNTIYF
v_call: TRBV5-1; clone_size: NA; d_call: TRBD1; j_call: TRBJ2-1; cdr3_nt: TGCGCCAGCAGCTTCGACAGGGGGGATTACAATGAGCAGTTCTTC; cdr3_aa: CASSFDRGDYNEQFF
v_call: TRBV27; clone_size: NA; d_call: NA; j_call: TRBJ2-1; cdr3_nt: TGTGCCAGCAGCCGCCCCGGACTGGATGAGCAGTTCTTC; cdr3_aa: CASSRPGLDEQFF
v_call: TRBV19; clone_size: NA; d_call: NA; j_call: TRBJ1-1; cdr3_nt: TGTGCCAGTAGTCCCTCCTGCTATATCCCCCTTCCAAAGTTGAACACTGAAGCTTTCTTT; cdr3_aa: CASSPSCYIPLPKLNTEAFF
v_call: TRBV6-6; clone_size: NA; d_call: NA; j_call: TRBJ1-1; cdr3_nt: TGTGCCAGCAGCCTCAGGAACACTGAAGCTTTCTTT; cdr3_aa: CASSLRNTEAFF
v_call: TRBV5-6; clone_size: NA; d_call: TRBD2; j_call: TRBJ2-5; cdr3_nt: TGTGCCAGCAGCTCCTGGACTAGCGGATATCAAGAGACCCAGTACTTC; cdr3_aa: CASSSWTSGYQETQYF
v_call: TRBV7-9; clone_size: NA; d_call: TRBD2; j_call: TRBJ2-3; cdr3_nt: TGTTCCAGCAGCTTTCGGACTAGCGGAGGCACAGATACGCAGTATTTT; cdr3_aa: CSSSFRTSGGTDTQYF
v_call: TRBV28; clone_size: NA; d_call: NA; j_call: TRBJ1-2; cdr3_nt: TGTGCCACGCAGCCAGGGTCCTATGGCTACACCTTC; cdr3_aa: CATQPGSYGYTF
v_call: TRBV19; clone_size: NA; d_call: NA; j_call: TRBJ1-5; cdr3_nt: TGTGCCAGTAGTATTTCCTTGACAGAGCCTTATCAGCCCCAGCATTTT; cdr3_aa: CASSISLTEPYQPQHF
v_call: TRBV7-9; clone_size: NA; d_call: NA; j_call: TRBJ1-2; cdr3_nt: TGTGCCAGCAGCCTCAGGGCGGGGGCGTTTTATGGCTACACCTTC; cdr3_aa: CASSLRAGAFYGYTF
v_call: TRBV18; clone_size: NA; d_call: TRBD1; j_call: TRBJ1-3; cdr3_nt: TGTGCCAGCTCACTAACCTGGTTAACAGGGGATCGGCCTGGAAACACCATATATTTT; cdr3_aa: CASSLTWLTGDRPGNTIYF
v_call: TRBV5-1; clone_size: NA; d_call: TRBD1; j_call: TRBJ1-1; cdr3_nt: TGCGCAAGCAGCCCTACGACAGGGGGTGGAACTGAAGCTTTCTTT; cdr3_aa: CASSPTTGGGTEAFF
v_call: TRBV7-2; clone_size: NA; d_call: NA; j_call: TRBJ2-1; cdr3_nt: TGTGCCAGCAGCTTAGCGGGGGGGCAATATTATGAGCAGTTCTTC; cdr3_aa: CASSLAGGQYYEQFF
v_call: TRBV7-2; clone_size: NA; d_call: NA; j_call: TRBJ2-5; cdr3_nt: TGTGCCAGCAGCTTATCCGAGGAGACCCAGTACTTC; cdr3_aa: CASSLSEETQYF
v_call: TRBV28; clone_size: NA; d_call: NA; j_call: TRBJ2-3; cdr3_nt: TGTGCCAGCAGTTTGGGCATCCCAGATACGCAGTATTTT; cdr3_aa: CASSLGIPDTQYF
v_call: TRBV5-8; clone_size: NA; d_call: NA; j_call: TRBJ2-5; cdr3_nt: TGTGCCAGCAGCGTAACTCCCTCAGAGACCCAGTACTTC; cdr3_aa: CASSVTPSETQYF
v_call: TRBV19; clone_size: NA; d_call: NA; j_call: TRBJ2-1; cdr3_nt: TGTGCCAGTACAGGGACTCAGGTGACGAATGAGCAGTTCTTC; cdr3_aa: CASTGTQVTNEQFF
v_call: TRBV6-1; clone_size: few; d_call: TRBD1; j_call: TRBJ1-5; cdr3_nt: TGTGCCAGCAGTGGTTCTGGACAGGCACCGCATTTT; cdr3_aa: CASSGSGQAPHF
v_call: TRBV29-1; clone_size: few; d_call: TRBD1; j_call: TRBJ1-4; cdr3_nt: TGCAGCGCGACAGGGGGCCCTAATGAAAAACTGTTTTTT; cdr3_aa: CSATGGPNEKLFF
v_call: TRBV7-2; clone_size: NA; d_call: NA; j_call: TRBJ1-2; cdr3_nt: TGTGCCAGCAGCTCCGTAATCGTGGTTGGAGGGGTCCTTGGGGTTGGCTACACCTTC; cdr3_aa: CASSSVIVVGGVLGVGYTF
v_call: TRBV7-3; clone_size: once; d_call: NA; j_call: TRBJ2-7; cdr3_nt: TGTGCCAGCAGCTGGGGGCAGAGTTACGAGCAGTACTTC; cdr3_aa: CASSWGQSYEQYF
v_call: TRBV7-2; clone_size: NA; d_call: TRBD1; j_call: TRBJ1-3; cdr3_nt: TGTGCCAGCAGCCGGGACAGCAGCTCTGGAAACACCATATATTTT; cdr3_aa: CASSRDSSSGNTIYF
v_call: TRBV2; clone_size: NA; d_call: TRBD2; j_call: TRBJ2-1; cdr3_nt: TGTGCCAGCAGTTCGGGACTAGCGGGAGGTCACTACAATGAGCAGTTCTTC; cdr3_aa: CASSSGLAGGHYNEQFF
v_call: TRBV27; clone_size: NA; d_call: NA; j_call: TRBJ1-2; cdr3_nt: TGTGCCAGCTCCAGGTGGTGGCAGGAAGGCTACACCTTC; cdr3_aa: CASSRWWQEGYTF
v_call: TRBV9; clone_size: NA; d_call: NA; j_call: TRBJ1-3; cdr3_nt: TGTGCCAGCAGCCTAGATCCGGGCTCTGGAAACACCATATATTTT; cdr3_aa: CASSLDPGSGNTIYF
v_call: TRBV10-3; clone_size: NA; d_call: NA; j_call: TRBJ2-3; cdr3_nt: TGTGCCATCAGTGAGTCCCGGAGAAGCACAGATACGCAGTATTTT; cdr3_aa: CAISESRRSTDTQYF
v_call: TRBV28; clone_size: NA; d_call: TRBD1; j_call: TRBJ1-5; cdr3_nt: TGTGCCAGCAGACCCCCGGACAGGTTGGATCAGCCCCAGCATTTT; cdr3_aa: CASRPPDRLDQPQHF